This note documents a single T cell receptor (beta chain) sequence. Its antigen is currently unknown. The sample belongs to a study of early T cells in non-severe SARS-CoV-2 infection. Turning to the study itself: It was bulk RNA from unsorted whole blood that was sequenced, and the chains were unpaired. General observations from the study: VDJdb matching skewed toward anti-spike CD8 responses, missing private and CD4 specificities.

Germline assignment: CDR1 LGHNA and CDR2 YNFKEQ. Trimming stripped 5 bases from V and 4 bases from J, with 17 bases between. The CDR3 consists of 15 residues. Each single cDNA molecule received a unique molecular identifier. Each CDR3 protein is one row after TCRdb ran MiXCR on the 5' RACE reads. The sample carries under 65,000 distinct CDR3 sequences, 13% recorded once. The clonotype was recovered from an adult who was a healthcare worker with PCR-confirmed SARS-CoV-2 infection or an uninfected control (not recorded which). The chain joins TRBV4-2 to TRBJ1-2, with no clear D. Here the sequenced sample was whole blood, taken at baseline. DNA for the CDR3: TGTGCCAGCAGCGGTCCCCGGGGAAGCGGCTATGGCTACACCTTC. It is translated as CASSGPRGSGYGYTF.